A single T cell receptor (beta chain) is shown here with its context. The second PCR ran about 6 to 11 cycles with a sample-barcoded 5' primer and J-beta primers. Each cDNA molecule received a tag from a template-switch adaptor that had 12 random nucleotides. TCRdb itself ran the 5' RACE reads through MiXCR, one entry per CDR3 protein. The sample holds about 1 million distinct CDR3 sequences, over 35% seen once. This sample is part of a study of blood T cells in healthy people across ages. Trimming took 3 bases from V and 6 from J, leaving 16 bases between them. The CDR3 loop spans 14 amino acids. The germline V gene encodes CDR1 DFQATT and CDR2 SNEGSKA (reference sequence). With each sample, at least 5 micrograms of total RNA were extracted.

Input material: blood. The clonotype comes from an older woman in good health. The V gene is TRBV20-1, the J gene TRBJ2-3, with a tentative D call TRBD2 (5 bases). The CDR3 reads CSASPSPQADTQYF. The DNA of the CDR3 is TGCAGTGCTAGTCCTAGCCCCCAGGCGGATACGCAGTATTTT.